A selection of T cell receptor beta chains follows, all from one sample in a study of CD8+ T cells in alopecia areata. The assay was immunoSEQ multiplex PCR, and TCRdb's table has in-frame clones only and misses some. Seen here are 120,000 or so clones, less than 50% observed once, and the top ten hold about 10%. Sequenced: NKG2D-low CD8+ T cells sorted from blood. The receptors stem from a human donor with alopecia areata. Each CDR3 is given with its conserved first and last residue. D genes are given only for firm matches. Some rows have no size entry. The others give once, few or many, or a class for an expanded clone.

abundance: NA
v_gene: TRBV29-1
d_gene: NA
j_gene: TRBJ1-2
len: 11
CDR3nt: TGCAGCTTCCGGGAGGCAAATGGCTACACCTTC
CDR3aa: CSFREANGYTF

abundance: NA
v_gene: TRBV29-1
d_gene: TRBD1
j_gene: TRBJ2-3
len: 12
CDR3nt: TGCAGCGCAGTGGACAGGGAAGATACGCAGTATTTT
CDR3aa: CSAVDREDTQYF

abundance: few
v_gene: TRBV29-1
d_gene: TRBD1
j_gene: TRBJ2-5
len: 15
CDR3nt: TGCAGCGTTGGGGTCTATCGACAGGGACAAGAGACCCAGTACTTC
CDR3aa: CSVGVYRQGQETQYF

abundance: NA
v_gene: TRBV30
d_gene: NA
j_gene: TRBJ1-2
len: 14
CDR3nt: TGTGCCTGCCGCCGGGGGTTGGAGGTCTATGGCTACACCTTC
CDR3aa: CACRRGLEVYGYTF

abundance: few
v_gene: TRBV29-1
d_gene: NA
j_gene: TRBJ2-7
len: 12
CDR3nt: TGCAGCGTTGTGGGAGAGCTCTACGAGCAGTACTTC
CDR3aa: CSVVGELYEQYF

abundance: NA
v_gene: TRBV28
d_gene: NA
j_gene: TRBJ2-1
len: 10
CDR3nt: TGTGCCAGTGGGACTCCTGAGCAGTTCTTC
CDR3aa: CASGTPEQFF

abundance: NA
v_gene: TRBV29-1
d_gene: NA
j_gene: TRBJ2-7
len: 12
CDR3nt: TGCAGCGTTGAAGATCGTCTAGGCGAGCAGTACTTC
CDR3aa: CSVEDRLGEQYF

abundance: NA
v_gene: TRBV30
d_gene: NA
j_gene: TRBJ1-5
len: 13
CDR3nt: TGTGCCTGGAGTGTAGGTGGAGGTCAGCCCCAGCATTTT
CDR3aa: CAWSVGGGQPQHF

abundance: few
v_gene: TRBV5-1
d_gene: NA
j_gene: TRBJ2-7
len: 15
CDR3nt: TGCGCCAGCAGCGGGTTGGACGGAGAAGGTTACGAGCAGTACTTC
CDR3aa: CASSGLDGEGYEQYF

abundance: NA
v_gene: TRBV6-5
d_gene: NA
j_gene: TRBJ2-5
len: 13
CDR3nt: TGTGCCAGCGGGTTGGGACCGGAAGAGACCCAGTACTTC
CDR3aa: CASGLGPEETQYF

abundance: NA
v_gene: TRBV30
d_gene: TRBD1
j_gene: TRBJ2-7
len: 14
CDR3nt: TGTGCCTGGAGCTGGGACAGCGATTCTCGCAGGCAGTACTTC
CDR3aa: CAWSWDSDSRRQYF

abundance: NA
v_gene: TRBV30
d_gene: NA
j_gene: TRBJ2-7
len: 13
CDR3nt: TGTGCCTGGAGCACTACCTCCCGCGCCGAGCAGTACTTC
CDR3aa: CAWSTTSRAEQYF

abundance: NA
v_gene: TRBV27
d_gene: NA
j_gene: TRBJ1-1
len: 13
CDR3nt: TGTGCCAGCAGTTTGGGAGGTGTCACTGAAGCTTTCTTT
CDR3aa: CASSLGGVTEAFF

abundance: NA
v_gene: TRBV5-1
d_gene: NA
j_gene: TRBJ2-7
len: 13
CDR3nt: TGCGCCAGCAGCTCGACAGGTGTGGGAGAGCAGTACTTC
CDR3aa: CASSSTGVGEQYF

abundance: NA
v_gene: TRBV9
d_gene: TRBD2
j_gene: TRBJ2-1
len: 15
CDR3nt: TGTGCCAGCAGCCTCGGGACTAGCGGCTACAATGAGCAGTTCTTC
CDR3aa: CASSLGTSGYNEQFF

abundance: NA
v_gene: TRBV27
d_gene: NA
j_gene: TRBJ1-2
len: 17
CDR3nt: TGTGCCAGCAGTTTTCGCCCCTGGGCGTCCCCTAACTATGGCTACACCTTC
CDR3aa: CASSFRPWASPNYGYTF

abundance: once
v_gene: TRBV27
d_gene: NA
j_gene: TRBJ2-7
len: 14
CDR3nt: TGTGCCAGCAGTTTAAACCGGGACATCCCAGAGCAGTACTTC
CDR3aa: CASSLNRDIPEQYF

abundance: few
v_gene: TRBV29-1
d_gene: NA
j_gene: TRBJ2-7
len: 13
CDR3nt: TGCAGCGTTGCAGAGGGAACAGCCTACGAGCAGTACTTC
CDR3aa: CSVAEGTAYEQYF

abundance: few
v_gene: TRBV29-1
d_gene: TRBD1
j_gene: TRBJ2-1
len: 16
CDR3nt: TGCAGCGTTGAAGATCTTGAGGGGGCCTGGGGCAATGAGCAGTTCTTC
CDR3aa: CSVEDLEGAWGNEQFF

abundance: few
v_gene: TRBV14
d_gene: NA
j_gene: TRBJ2-1
len: 14
CDR3nt: TGTGCCAGCAGCCAAGCAGCGGCCTACAATGAGCAGTTCTTC
CDR3aa: CASSQAAAYNEQFF

abundance: NA
v_gene: TRBV30
d_gene: NA
j_gene: TRBJ2-7
len: 13
CDR3nt: TGTGCCTTGTCCCGGACGGGGGAAGGGGAGCAGTACTTC
CDR3aa: CALSRTGEGEQYF

abundance: NA
v_gene: TRBV27
d_gene: NA
j_gene: TRBJ2-5
len: 15
CDR3nt: TGTGCCAGCAGTTTATATCAGGGAAGTCAAGAGACCCAGTACTTC
CDR3aa: CASSLYQGSQETQYF

abundance: few
v_gene: TRBV5-4
d_gene: NA
j_gene: TRBJ2-1
len: 15
CDR3nt: TGTGCCAGCAGCTCCCGACTAAGTAGGGACAATGAGCAGTTCTTC
CDR3aa: CASSSRLSRDNEQFF

abundance: NA
v_gene: TRBV28
d_gene: NA
j_gene: TRBJ2-2
len: 12
CDR3nt: TGTGCCAGCGGTAGTTCCACCGGGGAGCTGTTTTTT
CDR3aa: CASGSSTGELFF

abundance: NA
v_gene: TRBV6-6
d_gene: NA
j_gene: TRBJ2-7
len: 11
CDR3nt: TGTGCCAGCAGTTACGGACAGGAGCAGTACTTC
CDR3aa: CASSYGQEQYF

abundance: NA
v_gene: TRBV11-2
d_gene: NA
j_gene: TRBJ2-5
len: 14
CDR3nt: TGTGCCAGCACGCGCGTGGTGGACCAAGAGACCCAGTACTTC
CDR3aa: CASTRVVDQETQYF

abundance: NA
v_gene: TRBV29-1
d_gene: NA
j_gene: TRBJ1-1
len: 12
CDR3nt: TGCAGCGTTGGTTCCGCCAGGGCTGAAGCTTTCTTT
CDR3aa: CSVGSARAEAFF

abundance: few
v_gene: TRBV6-5
d_gene: NA
j_gene: TRBJ2-1
len: 12
CDR3nt: TGTGCCAGCAGTTACTTGGGGAATGAGCAGTTCTTC
CDR3aa: CASSYLGNEQFF

abundance: NA
v_gene: TRBV29-1
d_gene: NA
j_gene: TRBJ2-5
len: 14
CDR3nt: TGCAGCGTTCGCGGGGATGGTGTCCAAGAGACCCAGTACTTC
CDR3aa: CSVRGDGVQETQYF

abundance: NA
v_gene: TRBV29-1
d_gene: TRBD2
j_gene: TRBJ2-3
len: 15
CDR3nt: TGCAGCGCGGACGTGACAGCGGGAGCAACAGATACGCAGTATTTT
CDR3aa: CSADVTAGATDTQYF

abundance: NA
v_gene: TRBV6-6
d_gene: NA
j_gene: TRBJ2-5
len: 14
CDR3nt: TGTGCCAGCAGTTACTCGGGACCGCAAGAGACCCAGTACTTC
CDR3aa: CASSYSGPQETQYF

abundance: NA
v_gene: TRBV29-1
d_gene: NA
j_gene: TRBJ1-4
len: 12
CDR3nt: TGCAGCGTTGTCGGGTTGGATGAAAAACTGTTTTTT
CDR3aa: CSVVGLDEKLFF

abundance: few
v_gene: TRBV6-5
d_gene: NA
j_gene: TRBJ2-1
len: 13
CDR3nt: TGTGCCAGCAGCTCCGTCAGGAACAATGAGCAGTTCTTC
CDR3aa: CASSSVRNNEQFF

abundance: few
v_gene: TRBV29-1
d_gene: TRBD2
j_gene: TRBJ2-1
len: 16
CDR3nt: TGCAGCGTTGATCCCCAACTAGCGGGAGGGTACAATGAGCAGTTCTTC
CDR3aa: CSVDPQLAGGYNEQFF

abundance: NA
v_gene: TRBV6-1
d_gene: TRBD1
j_gene: TRBJ2-1
len: 14
CDR3nt: TGTGCCAGCACCGGGACAGGGAACTACAATGAGCAGTTCTTC
CDR3aa: CASTGTGNYNEQFF

abundance: NA
v_gene: TRBV14
d_gene: TRBD1
j_gene: TRBJ2-6
len: 18
CDR3nt: TGTGCCAGCAGCCAAGATGGGACAGCCAGCTCTGGGGCCAACGTCCTGACTTTC
CDR3aa: CASSQDGTASSGANVLTF